The 15 T cell receptor beta chains below were found in one sample sequenced in a study of post-analysis software for immune sequencing data. cDNA libraries of TCR beta carried unique molecular identifiers. TCRdb ran MiXCR on the PCR reads and lists one entry per CDR3 protein. The sample lists approximately 360,000 distinct CDR3 sequences, roughly 38% occurring once. Which antigens these TCRs recognize remains unknown. Broader study findings: Roughly five TRBV segments were significantly more frequent in patients than in controls. TRBV5-6, TRBV5-1 and TRBV20-1 were among these segments.

Source material: blood. The receptors come from a girl aged 10 to 17 with multiple sclerosis.

The chain joins TRBV3-1 to TRBJ2-3, with 10 bases identical to TRBD2. The germline V gene encodes CDR1 LGHDT and CDR2 YNNKEL (reference sequence). The CDR3 has 17 residues. The junction had 4 bases not matched to a gene; V was cut back by 0 bases and J by 1 base. The CDR3 reads CASSQERTSGCTDTQYF. DNA of the CDR3: TGTGCCAGCAGCCAAGAAAGGACTAGCGGATGCACAGATACGCAGTATTTT.

The table lists this clonotype with many counts. The chain couples TRBV7-2 to TRBJ1-2, with TRBD1 identical over 8 bases. Per the germline V gene, CDR1 is SGHTA and CDR2 is FQGNSA. J gave up 4 bases and V 7 bases, and 5 bases lay outside the gene matches. This CDR3 has 13 amino acids. The DNA for the CDR3 is TGTGCCAGCACCGTGACAGGGGCCTATGGCTACACCTTC. Translated, it gives CASTVTGAYGYTF.

This clonotype turned up a few times. V gene TRBV7-9 combines with J gene TRBJ2-7; no clear D. The CDR3 covers 13 residues. The V gene's germline CDR1 is SEHNR and CDR2 FQNEAQ (reference sequence). Deletions cut 1 base from V and 6 bases from J, with 10 bases between. CDR3 coding DNA: TGTGCCAGCAGCTTAGTAGTAGGTCCCGAGCAGTACTTC. Amino acid sequence: CASSLVVGPEQYF.

The V call is TRBV5-1, the J call TRBJ2-3; possible D gene TRBD2, 6 bases. V was clipped by 0 bases and J by 2 bases, with 13 bases between them. Germline V lookup: CDR1 SGHRS, CDR2 YFSETQ. This CDR3 has 16 residues. The CDR3 loop is CASSLGLVGNTDTQYF. CDR3 coding DNA: TGCGCCAGCAGCTTGGGACTAGTTGGGAACACAGATACGCAGTATTTT.

This clonotype was counted only a few times. V usage is TRBV7-9 and J usage is TRBJ2-7; TRBD2 aligns across 7 bases. This CDR3 contains 14 residues. Germline CDR1 and CDR2: SEHNR and FQNEAQ (reference sequence). Trimming cost V 2 bases and J 3 bases; bases outside gene matches: 4. The CDR3 protein is CASSLQGGDYEQYF. CDR3 bases: TGTGCCAGCAGCTTACAGGGAGGGGACTACGAGCAGTACTTC. The complete variable domain, with remaining parts taken from reference TRBV7-9 and TRBJ2-7, reads DTGVSQNPRHKITKRGQNVTFRCDPISEHNRLYWYRQTLGQGPEFLTYFQNEAQLEKSRLLSDRFSAERPKGSFSTLEIQRTEQGDSAMYLCASSLQGGDYEQYFGPGTRLTVT.

The V call is TRBV3-1, the J call TRBJ1-5; 7 bases map to TRBD1. J lost 3 bases, V lost 1 base, and 3 bases had no gene match. Germline V gene sequence: CDR1 LGHDT, CDR2 YNNKEL (reference sequence). CDR3 length: 15 amino acids. The CDR3 region is CASSQAGQPNQPQHF. DNA of the CDR3: TGTGCCAGCAGCCAAGCGGGACAGCCCAATCAGCCCCAGCATTTT.

J is TRBJ2-1 and V is TRBV20-1; D perhaps matches TRBD1 (6 bases). The germline gives CDR1 DFQATT, CDR2 SNEGSKA (reference sequence). This CDR3 has 15 amino acids. V shed 1 base and J shed 3 bases, with 13 bases lying between them. The CDR3 DNA reads TGCAGTGCTAGAGGGGGGCAGGGGAACTACAATGAGCAGTTCTTC. Its translation is CSARGGQGNYNEQFF.

This clonotype showed up just a few times. The DNA of the CDR3 is TGCGCCAGCAGCTTGCGCCTCGGGACAGGGGGCTACGAGCAGTACTTC. This gives the protein CASSLRLGTGGYEQYF. V usage is TRBV5-1 and J usage is TRBJ2-7; 11 nucleotides line up with TRBD1. The CDR3 covers 16 residues. V gave up 1 base and J gave up 3 bases; unmatched junction bases: 6. Germline V gene sequence: CDR1 SGHRS, CDR2 YFSETQ.

The chain carries TRBV4-1 and TRBJ2-1; TRBD2 aligns across 12 bases. This CDR3 has 17 residues. V lost 0 bases and J lost 7; bases outside the gene matches: 7. Germline V gives CDR1 MGHRA, CDR2 YSYEKL. The CDR3 reads CASSQDPSGGAENEQFF. The CDR3 bases are TGCGCCAGCAGCCAAGATCCTAGCGGGGGGGCAGAGAATGAGCAGTTCTTC.

This chain links TRBV4-1 with TRBJ1-1; 11 positions match TRBD1. Germline values: CDR1 MGHRA, CDR2 YSYEKL. The CDR3 has 14 residues. V lost 5 bases to trimming and J lost 5 bases; unmatched junction nucleotides: 4. The CDR3 DNA is TGCGCCAGCAGCTACGGACAGGGGGCAACTGAAGCTTTCTTT. Protein product: CASSYGQGATEAFF.

The V call is TRBV5-1, the J call TRBJ2-1; possibly TRBD1 or TRBD2 for D (5 bases each). V was trimmed by 4 bases and J by 3 bases, leaving 11 bases between them. The CDR3 covers 14 residues. Germline V lookup: CDR1 SGHRS, CDR2 YFSETQ. The CDR3 reads CASSPGTIYNEQFF. CDR3 sequence (DNA): TGCGCCAGCAGCCCCGGGACCATCTACAATGAGCAGTTCTTC.

J is TRBJ2-7 and V is TRBV7-2; TRBD2 matches at 8 bases. The CDR3 spans 17 residues. CDR1 is SGHTA, CDR2 FQGNSA, per germline. Losses at the gene ends were 4 bases for V and 3 bases for J; bases not matched to a gene: 14. The DNA of the CDR3 is TGTGCCAGCAGCTCAGTCGTCCCCGGGACTAGAGTCTACGAGCAGTACTTC. Translating it yields CASSSVVPGTRVYEQYF. Supplemented by reference TRBV7-2 and TRBJ2-7, the full variable domain reads GAGVSQSPSNKVTEKGKDVELRCDPISGHTALYWYRQSLGQGLEFLIYFQGNSAPDKSGLPSDRFSAERTGGSVSTLTIQRTQQEDSAVYLCASSSVVPGTRVYEQYFGPGTRLTVT.

The chain links TRBV29-1 to TRBJ2-3, with D maybe TRBD2 (6 bases). The CDR3 is made up of 14 amino acids. Germline assignment: CDR1 SQVTM and CDR2 ANQGSEA. Trimming shortened V by 7 bases and J by 0 bases, and 14 bases separated the two germline ends. The CDR3 loop is CSGDGGASTDTQYF. CDR3 bases: TGCAGCGGGGATGGCGGGGCTAGCACAGATACGCAGTATTTT.

This clonotype was seen only a few times. The J gene is TRBJ1-2, the V gene TRBV30; D not resolved. Deletions cut 0 bases from V and 4 bases from J, with 6 bases between. The CDR3 is made up of 12 amino acids. CDR1 and CDR2 (germline): GTSNPN, SVGIG (reference sequence). CDR3 coding DNA: TGTGCCTGGAGTGTGACGAGCTATGGCTACACCTTC. It yields the protein CAWSVTSYGYTF. Full variable domain (missing parts from reference TRBV30 and TRBJ1-2): SQTIHQWPATLVQPVGSPLSLECTVEGTSNPNLYWYRQAAGRGLQLLFYSVGIGQISSEVPQNLSASRPQDRQFILSSKKLLLSDSGFYLCAWSVTSYGYTFGSGTRLTVV.

V is TRBV5-6 and J is TRBJ2-1, with 8 bases identical to TRBD2. V shed 4 bases and J 6 bases; nucleotides not matched to a gene: 6. CDR3 length: 14 residues. Germline loops: CDR1 SGHDT, CDR2 YYEEEE. The CDR3 loop is CASSRRGAVNEQFF. CDR3 nucleotides: TGTGCCAGCAGCCGGCGGGGGGCCGTCAATGAGCAGTTCTTC. Together with reference TRBV5-6 and TRBJ2-1, the CDR3 gives the full variable domain: DAGVTQSPTHLIKTRGQQVTLRCSPKSGHDTVSWYQQALGQGPQFIFQYYEEEERQRGNFPDRFSGHQFPNYSSELNVNALLLGDSALYLCASSRRGAVNEQFFGPGTRLTVL.